This entry describes one T cell receptor (beta chain). The entry originates in a study of blood T cell repertoires in COVID-19. At the level of the study: Samples representing acute and convalescent COVID-19 were sourced from the United States, Italy and Spain. T cells, B-cell-depleted T cells, or PBMCs provided the cDNA or gDNA that served as material.

As handled by the study authors: Amplifying reference gene primers gave estimates of nucleated cell counts. Profiling relied on immunoSEQ multiplex PCR, and the TCRdb table lists in-frame clones only, not all of them. That table supplies the V and J calls and clone size; D and trimming were determined from the DNA. The table has about 83,000 clones, about four fifths seen once. The clonotype originates from a woman of 80 years or more with active or convalescent COVID-19. The sample was peripheral blood.

The CDR3 spells CASSQGRQAYEQYF. CDR3 in DNA: TGTGCCAGCAGCCAAGGTAGGCAGGCCTACGAGCAGTACTTC. This chain links TRBV3-1 (or the pseudogene TRBV3-2) with TRBJ2-7; D is unresolved. V shed 1 base and J shed 2 bases, with 9 bases lying between them. The CDR3 is 14 amino acids. CDR1 is LGHDT, CDR2 YNNKEL, per germline (reference sequence).